The next 30 T cell receptor beta chains were all read from a single sample in a study of shared clonotypes between healthy human individuals. Only CD45RO-negative cells positively selected for CCR7 counted as naive CD8 cells, so terminally differentiated effector memory CD45RA+ cells were excluded. The method was immunoSEQ multiplex PCR; TCRdb's version includes in-frame clones alone and lacks a portion of them. The table lists around 2,100,000 clones, just under 95% of them singletons. The sample comprised naive CD8+ T cells sorted from blood. The receptors shown here come from a man between 18 and 29 years old in good health.

J is TRBJ2-3 and V is TRBV7-9, with D possibly TRBD1 on 5 matching bases. The CDR3 totals 11 residues. Germline V gene data show CDR1 as SEHNR and CDR2 as FQNEAQ (reference sequence). V was pared by 5 bases and J by 11 bases, with 11 bases between. This CDR3 is CASSPGLGQYF. The CDR3 nucleotides are TGTGCCAGCAGCCCAGGGCTTGGGCAGTATTTT. Complete variable domain (other parts from reference TRBV7-9 and TRBJ2-3): DTGVSQNPRHKITKRGQNVTFRCDPISEHNRLYWYRQTLGQGPEFLTYFQNEAQLEKSRLLSDRFSAERPKGSFSTLEIQRTEQGDSAMYLCASSPGLGQYFGPGTRLTVL.

The rearrangement joins TRBV6-1 to TRBJ1-2, with 8 nucleotides matching TRBD1. This CDR3 comprises 19 residues. Germline V lookup: CDR1 MNHNS, CDR2 SASEGT. Trimming removed 1 base from V and 5 bases from J; junction bases left unmatched: 18. The CDR3 DNA sequence: TGTGCCAGCAGTGAAGAGGGGCTTGGACAGGGCTTGGATGGATATGGCTACACCTTC. It codes for CASSEEGLGQGLDGYGYTF.

The J gene is TRBJ2-7, the V gene TRBV29-1; perhaps TRBD2 as D (5 bases). The CDR3 extends over 12 amino acids. V was pared by 3 bases and J by 2 bases, with 8 bases between. The V gene's germline CDR1 is SQVTM and CDR2 ANQGSEA. CDR3: CSVEIGAYEQYF. For the CDR3, the DNA is TGCAGCGTTGAGATCGGGGCCTACGAGCAGTACTTC.

The chain joins TRBV5-6 to TRBJ2-3; the D gene could be TRBD1 or TRBD2 (5 bases each). The CDR3 runs to 15 residues. In germline, CDR1 is SGHDT, CDR2 YYEEEE. Trimming stripped 5 bases from V and 1 base from J, with 14 bases between. CDR3 nucleotides: TGTGCCAGCAGTTGGGGTGGGGACCGCACAGATACGCAGTATTTT. This translates into CASSWGGDRTDTQYF.

The gene calls are TRBV4-1 and TRBJ2-4; unclear D gene. The germline V gene has CDR1 MGHRA and CDR2 YSYEKL. Trimming took 0 bases from V and 4 from J, leaving 7 bases between them. The CDR3 loop spans 14 amino acids. CDR3 residues: CASSQDREKNIQYF. The CDR3 coding sequence is TGCGCCAGCAGCCAAGACCGAGAGAAAAACATTCAGTACTTC.

The chain joins TRBV7-3 to TRBJ2-7; D is unresolved. CDR3 length: 13 amino acids. From germline, CDR1 is SGHTA and CDR2 FQGTGA. V was clipped by 2 bases and J by 2 bases, with 7 bases between them. The CDR3 protein is CASSLFPAYEQYF. In DNA, the CDR3 is TGTGCCAGCAGCTTATTCCCCGCCTACGAGCAGTACTTC. Together with reference TRBV7-3 and TRBJ2-7, the CDR3 gives the full variable domain: GAGVSQTPSNKVTEKGKYVELRCDPISGHTALYWYRQSLGQGPEFLIYFQGTGAADDSGLPNDRFFAVRPEGSVSTLKIQRTERGDSAVYLCASSLFPAYEQYFGPGTRLTVT.

The J gene is TRBJ1-1, the V gene TRBV11-2; TRBD1 aligns across 8 bases. The germline V gene encodes CDR1 SGHAT and CDR2 FQNNGV. J was trimmed by 4 bases and V by 5 bases; bases with no gene match: 6. This CDR3 contains 14 residues. The CDR3 DNA reads as TGTGCCAGCAGCCATAACAGGGGGGTCACTGAAGCTTTCTTT. Residues: CASSHNRGVTEAFF.

The genes are TRBV7-9 and TRBJ2-1, with 9 bases identical to TRBD1. The CDR3 has 16 residues. Germline V gene data show CDR1 as SEHNR and CDR2 as FQNEAQ (reference sequence). Trimming at V came to 7 bases and at J to 8 bases, leaving 15 bases not matched to a gene. DNA of the CDR3: TGTGCCAGCAACCCGGGACAGGGTCAAACGGTCGATGAGCAGTTCTTC. It yields the protein CASNPGQGQTVDEQFF.

The CDR3 here is CASNQGNTGELFF. The CDR3 region has the DNA TGCGCCAGCAACCAGGGAAACACCGGGGAGCTGTTTTTT. This rearrangement joins TRBV5-1 to TRBJ2-2; D is perhaps TRBD1 (5 bases). Germline assignment: CDR1 SGHRS and CDR2 YFSETQ. The length of the CDR3 is 13 residues. V was shortened by 6 bases and J by 2 bases, with 8 bases between the two germline ends. Filled out from reference TRBV5-1 and TRBJ2-2, the complete variable domain reads KAGVTQTPRYLIKTRGQQVTLSCSPISGHRSVSWYQQTPGQGLQFLFEYFSETQRNKGNFPGRFSGRQFSNSRSEMNVSTLELGDSALYLCASNQGNTGELFFGEGSRLTVL.

This clone was seen a single time. The J gene is TRBJ2-7, the V gene TRBV5-5; D is perhaps TRBD2 (6 bases). V was clipped by 3 bases and J by 1 base, with 14 bases between them. This CDR3 contains 15 residues. Germline CDR1 and CDR2: SGHKS and YYEKEE (reference sequence). The DNA of the CDR3 is TGTGCCAGCAGCTCCGGCGGCGGGACTTCCTACGAGCAGTACTTC. It encodes CASSSGGGTSYEQYF.

In this sample, this clone turned up once. The chain recombines TRBV4-1 with TRBJ2-7; D remains ambiguous. V was clipped by 4 bases and J by 2 bases, with 12 bases between them. The length of the CDR3 is 14 residues. Germline-derived CDR1 and CDR2 are MGHRA and YSYEKL. As DNA, the CDR3 is TGCGCCAGCAGCCGAGAGAACGCACCCTACGAGCAGTACTTC. Translated, it gives CASSRENAPYEQYF.

The chain is built from TRBV4-3 and TRBJ2-1; 8 bases are shared with TRBD2. Germline values: CDR1 LGHNA, CDR2 YSLEER. V lost 1 base and J lost 3; bases outside the gene matches: 11. The CDR3 runs to 18 residues. In DNA, the CDR3 is TGCGCCAGCAGCCAAGGTGCAGCGGGAGTACCCGACTACAATGAGCAGTTCTTC. Residues: CASSQGAAGVPDYNEQFF.

This clone appeared once. The chain uses TRBV2 and TRBJ2-1, with D possibly being TRBD2 (5 bases). CDR3 length: 14 amino acids. The ends were cut back, 3 bases at V and 0 bases at J, with 6 bases in the middle. Germline values: CDR1 SNHLY, CDR2 FYNNEI. This CDR3 reads CASSDGGSYNEQFF. The CDR3 nucleotides read TGTGCCAGCAGTGACGGAGGCTCCTACAATGAGCAGTTCTTC. The full variable domain, completed using reference TRBV2 and TRBJ2-1, is EPEVTQTPSHQVTQMGQEVILRCVPISNHLYFYWYRQILGQKVEFLVSFYNNEISEKSEIFDDQFSVERPDGSNFTLKIRSTKLEDSAMYFCASSDGGSYNEQFFGPGTRLTVL.

V usage is TRBV29-1 and J usage is TRBJ2-1, with 14 bases lining up with TRBD2. The V gene's germline CDR1 is SQVTM and CDR2 ANQGSEA. This CDR3 is built from 16 residues. V gave up 4 bases and J gave up 1 base; unmatched junction bases: 3. As DNA, the CDR3 is TGCAGCGTTGCCGGGACTAGCGGGGGATCCTACAATGAGCAGTTCTTC. Translation gives CSVAGTSGGSYNEQFF.

Worth noting for this clone: This specimen includes other DNA sequences encoding the same CDR3. The rearrangement uses TRBV5-6 and TRBJ2-7; 9 positions match TRBD1. V was pared by 0 bases and J by 7 bases, with 5 bases of the junction left unmatched. This CDR3 is 14 amino acids long. Germline V gene lookup returns CDR1 SGHDT and CDR2 YYEEEE. The CDR3 bases are TGTGCCAGCAGCTTGGAACAGGGGGCCGGTGAGCAGTACTTC. Its protein is CASSLEQGAGEQYF.

The chain couples TRBV10-3 to TRBJ2-7; D is perhaps TRBD1 (5 bases). Trimming took off 2 bases at V and 2 bases at J, with 7 bases between the two ends. This CDR3 region has 13 residues. Germline V gene lookup returns CDR1 ENHRY and CDR2 SYGVKD. Here the CDR3 reads CAISEDRAYEQYF. Here the CDR3 DNA reads TGTGCCATCAGTGAGGACAGAGCCTACGAGCAGTACTTC.

This clone was observed a handful of times. This chain connects TRBV10-1 to TRBJ2-1; weak D call: TRBD2 (6 bases). V was cut by 5 bases and J by 0 bases, with 11 bases left in between. Per the germline V gene, CDR1 is WNHNN and CDR2 is SYGVQD (reference sequence). The CDR3 is 15 residues long. The CDR3 sequence: CASSSGSISYNEQFF. In DNA, the CDR3 is TGCGCCAGCAGTAGCGGGTCCATCTCCTACAATGAGCAGTTCTTC.

The V and J genes are TRBV7-3 and TRBJ2-7; D might be TRBD1 (6 bases). CDR1 and CDR2 from the germline V gene are SGHTA and FQGTGA. This CDR3 spans 16 amino acids. Deletions cut 5 bases from V and 6 bases from J, with 23 bases between. CDR3 protein: CASSPRDKPSKGEQYF. In nucleotides, the CDR3 is TGTGCCAGCAGCCCCCGGGACAAGCCTTCAAAGGGCGAGCAGTACTTC.

The chain joins TRBV11-1 to TRBJ1-1; 10 bases fit TRBD1. Germline values: CDR1 SGHAT, CDR2 FQDESV (reference sequence). The junction had 5 bases not matched to a gene; V was cut back by 1 base and J by 6 bases. The CDR3 covers 15 residues. The CDR3 coding sequence is TGTGCCAGCAGCTTAGAGGGACAGGGGACGGCTGAAGCTTTCTTT. Residues: CASSLEGQGTAEAFF. The full variable domain, its missing parts supplied by reference TRBV11-1 and TRBJ1-1, is EAEVAQSPRYKITEKSQAVAFWCDPISGHATLYWYRQILGQGPELLVQFQDESVVDDSQLPKDRFSAERLKGVDSTLKIQPAELGDSAMYLCASSLEGQGTAEAFFGQGTRLTVV.

The chain uses TRBV11-2 and TRBJ2-3; 10 bases are a match to TRBD2. This CDR3 is 17 amino acids long. CDR1 is SGHAT and CDR2 is FQNNGV in the germline V gene. V shed 7 bases and J 3 bases; nucleotides not matched to a gene: 13. The CDR3 DNA is TGTGCCAGCAACCAGCGGGAGGGCCAGAGTATGACAGATACGCAGTATTTT. Translated: CASNQREGQSMTDTQYF.

The chain uses TRBV7-9 and TRBJ2-5; 9 nucleotides align to TRBD2. V dropped 4 bases and J dropped 5; count of bases not matched to a gene: 5. Germline V lookup: CDR1 SEHNR, CDR2 FQNEAQ (reference sequence). The CDR3 length is 14 residues. The CDR3 protein is CASSYRAGGETQYF. The DNA of the CDR3 is TGTGCCAGCAGCTACAGGGCGGGAGGGGAGACCCAGTACTTC.

This chain links TRBV5-4 with TRBJ1-5; possible D gene TRBD1, 5 bases. Trimming left V 4 bases short and J 3 bases short, with 8 bases between. The germline V gene encodes CDR1 SGHNT and CDR2 YYREEE (reference sequence). The CDR3 has 13 amino acids. CDR3 bases: TGTGCCAGCAGCCGGGACCTCAATCAGCCCCAGCATTTT. It yields the protein CASSRDLNQPQHF.

The chain recombines TRBV27 with TRBJ1-5, with D possibly TRBD1 on 6 matching bases. The CDR3 is 15 amino acids. Trimming took off 5 bases at V and 5 bases at J, with 16 bases between the two ends. From germline, CDR1 is MNHEY and CDR2 SMNVEV (reference sequence). The CDR3 protein is CASSPIWGGDQPQHF. For the CDR3, the DNA is TGTGCCAGCAGTCCTATCTGGGGGGGCGATCAGCCCCAGCATTTT.

The rearrangement links TRBV9 to TRBJ1-4; D is ambiguous. V lost 0 bases and J 11 bases, leaving 8 bases between the germline ends. The CDR3 runs to 12 residues. CDR1 is SGDLS and CDR2 is YYNGEE in the germline V gene. CDR3 residues: CASSVGDGKLFF. The CDR3, as DNA: TGTGCCAGCAGCGTAGGTGACGGGAAACTGTTTTTT.

This clone was picked up one time. CDR3 amino acids: CASSLDSAGRGTDTQYF. CDR3 nucleotides: TGTGCCAGCAGCTTAGATTCGGCAGGGAGAGGCACAGATACGCAGTATTTT. The chain is built from TRBV11-2 and TRBJ2-3, with D perhaps being TRBD1 or TRBD2 (5 bases each). This CDR3 has 17 amino acids. V was cut by 0 bases and J by 1 base, with 14 bases left in between. The germline gives CDR1 SGHAT, CDR2 FQNNGV.

This sequence joins TRBV6-6 and TRBJ2-7, with unresolved D. Germline V lookup: CDR1 MNHNY, CDR2 SVGAGI (reference sequence). The CDR3 extends over 15 amino acids. V lost 0 bases to trimming and J lost 5 bases, with 14 bases between them. The CDR3 DNA follows: TGTGCCAGCAGTTACTCCGCCGTGACGGCAGACGAGCAGTACTTC. This sequence encodes CASSYSAVTADEQYF.

CDR3 bases: TGTGCCAGCATTGGACAGGCAAACTCCTACGAGCAGTACTTC. This sequence encodes CASIGQANSYEQYF. The gene calls are TRBV2 and TRBJ2-7; 7 bases fit TRBD1. The CDR3 contains 14 residues. J was trimmed by 0 bases and V by 7 bases; bases with no gene match: 6. The germline V gene has CDR1 SNHLY and CDR2 FYNNEI. Supplemented by reference TRBV2 and TRBJ2-7, the full variable domain reads EPEVTQTPSHQVTQMGQEVILRCVPISNHLYFYWYRQILGQKVEFLVSFYNNEISEKSEIFDDQFSVERPDGSNFTLKIRSTKLEDSAMYFCASIGQANSYEQYFGPGTRLTVT.

The V call is TRBV6-5, the J call TRBJ2-5; D not certain. TRBJ2-7 matches the DNA end more closely, so the J call is doubtful. Germline assignment: CDR1 MNHEY and CDR2 SVGAGI. The CDR3 is 13 amino acids. CDR3 protein: CASGYSESYEQYF. Written as DNA, the CDR3 is TGTGCCAGCGGCTACTCGGAGTCCTACGAGCAGTACTTC.

V and J are TRBV19 and TRBJ2-7, with 9 bases identical to TRBD1. The J segment lost 4 bases and the V segment lost 6 bases, leaving 7 bases of the junction unmatched. From germline, CDR1 is LNHDA and CDR2 SQIVND (reference sequence). CDR3 length: 14 residues. The CDR3 loop is CASSSGDRVYEQYF. The CDR3 DNA reads TGTGCCAGTAGCTCCGGGGACAGGGTTTACGAGCAGTACTTC.

This chain connects TRBV10-3 to TRBJ1-1, with 10 bases fitting TRBD1. J lost 4 bases, V lost 2 bases, and 1 base had no gene match. Germline V gene sequence: CDR1 ENHRY, CDR2 SYGVKD. CDR3 length equals 14 residues. CDR3 amino acids: CAISEGDRGTEAFF. The DNA for the CDR3 is TGTGCCATCAGTGAGGGGGACAGGGGCACTGAAGCTTTCTTT.